This T cell receptor (beta chain) was recorded in a study of prognosis after radiotherapy for stage I lung cancer. V was pared by 6 bases and J by 6 bases, with 18 bases between. The CDR3 is made up of 15 amino acids. By proportion, this clonotype is medium-sized (0.01 to 0.1%). TCR beta CDR3 amplification from genomic DNA was performed by two-round multiplex PCR. First-round PCR employed TRBV- and TRBJ-specific primers for each gene. TCRdb reanalysed the multiplex PCR reads using MiXCR and keeps one entry per CDR3 protein. The table records 31,000 or so distinct CDR3 sequences, over 40% of them present only once.

Sequenced here: PBMCs, sampled before or after stereotactic body radiation therapy (not recorded which). The source of this sequence is a donor over 45 with non-small cell lung cancer. This chain uses TRBV12-3 or TRBV12-4 with TRBJ2-1; a weak D match, TRBD2 (6 bases). DNA of the CDR3: TGTGCCAGCAGCGGCGGGGCTCGTTGGGCCAATGAGCAGTTCTTC. Translation: CASSGGARWANEQFF.